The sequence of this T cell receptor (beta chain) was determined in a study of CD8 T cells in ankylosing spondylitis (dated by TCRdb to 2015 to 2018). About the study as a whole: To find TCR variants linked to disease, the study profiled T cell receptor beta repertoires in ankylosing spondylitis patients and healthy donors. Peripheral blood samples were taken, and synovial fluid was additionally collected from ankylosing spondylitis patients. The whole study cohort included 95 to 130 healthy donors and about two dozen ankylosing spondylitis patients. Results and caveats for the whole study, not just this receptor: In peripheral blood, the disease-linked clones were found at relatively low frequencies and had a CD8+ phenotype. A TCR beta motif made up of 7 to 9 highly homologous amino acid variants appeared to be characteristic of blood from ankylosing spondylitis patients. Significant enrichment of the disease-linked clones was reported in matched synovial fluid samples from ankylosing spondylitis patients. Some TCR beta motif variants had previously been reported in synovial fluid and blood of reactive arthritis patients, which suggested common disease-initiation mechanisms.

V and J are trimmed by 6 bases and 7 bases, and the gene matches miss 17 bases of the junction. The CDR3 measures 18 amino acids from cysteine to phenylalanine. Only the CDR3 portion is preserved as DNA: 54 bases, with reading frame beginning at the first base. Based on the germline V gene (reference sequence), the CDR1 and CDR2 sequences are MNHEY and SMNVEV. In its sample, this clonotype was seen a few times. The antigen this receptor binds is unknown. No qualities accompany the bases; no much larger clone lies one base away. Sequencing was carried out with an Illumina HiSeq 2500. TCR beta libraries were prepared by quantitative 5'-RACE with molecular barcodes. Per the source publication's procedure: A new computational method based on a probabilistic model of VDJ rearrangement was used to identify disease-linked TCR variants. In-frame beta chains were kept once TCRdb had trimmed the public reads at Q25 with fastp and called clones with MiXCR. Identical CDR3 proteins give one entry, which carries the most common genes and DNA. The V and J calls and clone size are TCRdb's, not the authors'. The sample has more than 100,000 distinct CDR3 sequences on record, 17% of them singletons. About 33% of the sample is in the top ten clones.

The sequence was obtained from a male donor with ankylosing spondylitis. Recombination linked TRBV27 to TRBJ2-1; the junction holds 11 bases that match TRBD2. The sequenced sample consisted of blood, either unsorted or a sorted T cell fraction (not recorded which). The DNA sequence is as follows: TGTGCCAGCAGGCCCGGGGCCTGGGCTAGCGGGAGGTTGAATGAGCAGTTCTTC. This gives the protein CASRPGAWASGRLNEQFF.